These 32 T cell receptor beta chains originate from one sample sequenced in a study of blood T cell repertoires in COVID-19. The repertoire was sequenced with immunoSEQ multiplex PCR; TCRdb's copy has only in-frame clones and lacks some. This table has fewer than 300,000 clones, around four fifths appearing once. Material: peripheral blood. Receptors were obtained from a woman in her seventies with active or convalescent COVID-19.

A single count supports this clone. V and J are TRBV7-6 and TRBJ1-1; possible D gene TRBD1, 6 bases. V gave up 2 bases and J gave up 1 base, with 8 bases separating them. There are 14 residues in the CDR3. Germline CDR1 reads SGHVS; CDR2 reads FNYEAQ. The CDR3 protein is CASSLRTANTEAFF. The CDR3 bases are TGTGCCAGCAGCTTACGGACAGCGAACACTGAAGCTTTCTTT.

The J gene is TRBJ2-3, the V gene TRBV9; D might be TRBD1 (6 bases). Germline CDR1 reads SGDLS; CDR2 reads YYNGEE. The ends were cut back, 3 bases at V and 3 bases at J, with 14 bases in the middle. This CDR3 region has 15 residues. This chain's CDR3 is CASSANRVGTDTQYF. The CDR3 DNA reads TGTGCCAGCAGCGCCAACAGGGTGGGGACAGATACGCAGTATTTT.

The chain employs TRBV9 and TRBJ1-3; TRBD1 might be the D (5 bases). The CDR3 loop spans 16 amino acids. In germline, CDR1 is SGDLS, CDR2 YYNGEE. V was cut by 4 bases and J by 1 base, with 15 bases left in between. Here the CDR3 DNA reads TGTGCCAGCAGCCCGCCGGGGGTAGGATCTGGAAACACCATATATTTT. As protein: CASSPPGVGSGNTIYF. The full variable domain, completed using reference TRBV9 and TRBJ1-3, is DSGVTQTPKHLITATGQRVTLRCSPRSGDLSVYWYQQSLDQGLQFLIQYYNGEERAKGNILERFSAQQFPDLHSELNLSSLELGDSALYFCASSPPGVGSGNTIYFGEGSWLTVV.

The sample holds a few counts of this clone. This chain connects TRBV27 to TRBJ2-7; 9 bases map to TRBD1. V trimming: 5 bases; J trimming: 4 bases; junction bases outside the gene matches: 6. This CDR3 region has 14 residues. Germline V gene sequence: CDR1 MNHEY, CDR2 SMNVEV (reference sequence). As DNA, the CDR3 is TGTGCCAGCAGTCGGGACAGGGCTGGATACGAGCAGTACTTC. As protein: CASSRDRAGYEQYF.

This clone was observed a handful of times. The rearrangement joins TRBV6-6 to TRBJ2-1; 7 nucleotides line up with TRBD2. The V and J ends lost 7 bases and 8 bases, in that order; junction bases with no gene match: 11. This CDR3 contains 14 residues. Germline CDR1 reads MNHNY; CDR2 reads SVGAGI (reference sequence). CDR3: CASKQPGTKYEQFF. The CDR3 region has the DNA TGTGCCAGCAAACAACCCGGGACTAAATATGAGCAGTTCTTC.

The chain couples TRBV6-2 or TRBV6-3 to TRBJ2-7, with TRBD1 as a possible D gene (6 bases). Germline V lookup: CDR1 MNHEY, CDR2 SVGEGT. CDR3 size: 15 residues. Trimming left V 0 bases short and J 7 bases short, with 16 bases between. In DNA, the CDR3 is TGTGCCAGCAGTTACTCCGGGACAAATATGCGGGAGCAGTACTTC. Encoded protein: CASSYSGTNMREQYF.

This chain links TRBV6-4 with TRBJ1-2, with TRBD1 identical over 7 bases. This CDR3 is 14 amino acids long. Germline-derived CDR1 and CDR2 are MRHNA and SNTAGT. V lost 3 bases to trimming and J lost 6 bases; unmatched junction nucleotides: 7. The CDR3 region has the DNA TGTGCCAGCAGTGAACAGGAGGGGGCGAATGGCTACACCTTC. The encoded protein is CASSEQEGANGYTF.

This chain links TRBV5-1 with TRBJ1-4, with 10 bases that match TRBD1. Germline V gives CDR1 SGHRS, CDR2 YFSETQ. This CDR3 contains 15 residues. V was pared by 4 bases and J by 7 bases, with 7 bases of the junction left unmatched. CDR3 sequence: CASSVAGQGREKLFF. The CDR3, as DNA: TGCGCCAGCAGCGTCGCGGGACAGGGGCGTGAAAAACTGTTTTTT. Filled out from reference TRBV5-1 and TRBJ1-4, the complete variable domain reads KAGVTQTPRYLIKTRGQQVTLSCSPISGHRSVSWYQQTPGQGLQFLFEYFSETQRNKGNFPGRFSGRQFSNSRSEMNVSTLELGDSALYLCASSVAGQGREKLFFGSGTQLSVL.

The chain links TRBV6-1 to TRBJ2-5; perhaps TRBD2 as D (7 bases). This CDR3 is 15 amino acids long. V lost 2 bases to trimming and J lost 4 bases, with 14 bases between them. Germline V CDR1 and CDR2: MNHNS, SASEGT. The CDR3 loop reads CASSELAGEGETQYF. The DNA for the CDR3 is TGTGCCAGCAGTGAACTGGCAGGGGAGGGAGAGACCCAGTACTTC.

The chain employs TRBV18 and TRBJ1-1, with no clear D. With 5 bases removed from V and 0 bases from J, the gap between germline ends came to 7 bases. The CDR3 extends over 13 amino acids. The germline CDR1 and CDR2 sequences are KGHSH and LQKENI. CDR3 sequence reads: CASSTGMNTEAFF. The CDR3 DNA follows: TGTGCCAGCTCAACGGGGATGAACACTGAAGCTTTCTTT. Filled out from reference TRBV18 and TRBJ1-1, the complete variable domain reads NAGVMQNPRHLVRRRGQEARLRCSPMKGHSHVYWYRQLPEEGLKFMVYLQKENIIDESGMPKERFSAEFPKEGPSILRIQQVVRGDSAAYFCASSTGMNTEAFFGQGTRLTVV.

The rearrangement uses TRBV5-1 and TRBJ2-5; the D gene is possibly TRBD2 (5 bases). V gave up 2 bases and J gave up 3 bases, with 11 bases separating them. The CDR3 totals 14 residues. Germline CDR1 reads SGHRS; CDR2 reads YFSETQ. The CDR3 sequence: CASSFADGEETQYF. The CDR3 nucleotides read TGCGCCAGCAGCTTCGCCGACGGGGAAGAGACCCAGTACTTC.

This chain connects TRBV7-9 to TRBJ1-2; 9 nucleotides match TRBD1. The CDR3 length is 16 residues. J gave up 4 bases and V 5 bases, and 11 bases lay outside the gene matches. Looked up from germline, CDR1 is SEHNR and CDR2 is FQNEAQ (reference sequence). The CDR3 sequence: CASSVATGGVGYGYTF. CDR3 coding DNA: TGTGCCAGCAGCGTCGCCACAGGGGGCGTCGGCTATGGCTACACCTTC.

This chain joins TRBV4-3 and TRBJ2-6, with TRBD1 identical over 7 bases. V lost 0 bases and J lost 0; bases outside the gene matches: 8. Germline-derived CDR1 and CDR2 are LGHNA and YSLEER. The CDR3 has 19 amino acids. The CDR3 DNA reads as TGCGCCAGCAGCCAAGACAACGGACAGGCCTTCTCTGGGGCCAACGTCCTGACTTTC. Its translation is CASSQDNGQAFSGANVLTF.

The chain has TRBV7-2 and TRBJ2-5; D ambiguous. Trimming cost V 5 bases and J 8 bases, with 18 bases left between them. Germline CDR1 and CDR2: SGHTA and FQGNSA. This CDR3 has 14 amino acids. CDR3 sequence: CASSRLSDGITQYF. For the CDR3, the DNA is TGTGCCAGCAGCCGCTTGAGCGACGGCATTACCCAGTACTTC.

The rearrangement joins TRBV18 to TRBJ1-1; 7 nucleotides line up with TRBD1. The CDR3 has 14 residues. With V trimmed by 2 bases and J by 3 bases, 3 bases remained unmatched. The V gene's germline CDR1 is KGHSH and CDR2 LQKENI. CDR3 amino acids: CASSPGGQDTEAFF. The CDR3 DNA reads as TGTGCCAGCTCACCAGGAGGACAGGACACTGAAGCTTTCTTT.

The chain is built from TRBV30 and TRBJ2-1; 9 nucleotides agree with TRBD1. The CDR3 is 15 amino acids. The V segment lost 5 bases and the J segment 8 bases; nucleotides outside the gene matches: 13. Germline assignment: CDR1 GTSNPN and CDR2 SVGIG (reference sequence). CDR3 in DNA: TGTGCCTGGGCTCACCGGGACAGGGATTGGGATGAGCAGTTCTTC. Translation: CAWAHRDRDWDEQFF.

V is TRBV19 and J is TRBJ1-6; 9 bases are a match to TRBD1. Germline values: CDR1 LNHDA, CDR2 SQIVND (reference sequence). This CDR3 is 15 amino acids long. V lost 0 bases, J lost 11 bases, and 5 bases stayed unmatched. CDR3 DNA: TGTGCCAGTAGTATAGATCGGGACAGGGCCCCACCCCTCCACTTT. Translated: CASSIDRDRAPPLHF.

The CDR3 region has the DNA TGCGCCAGCAGCTTGAATCGGCCTAGCGGACGGGATGAGCAGTTCTTC. Its translation is CASSLNRPSGRDEQFF. The chain joins TRBV5-1 to TRBJ2-1; 7 bases line up with TRBD2. Germline CDR1 and CDR2: SGHRS and YFSETQ. The CDR3 extends over 16 amino acids. Trimming removed 1 base from V and 8 bases from J; junction bases left unmatched: 12. Full variable domain (outside the CDR3, taken from reference TRBV5-1 and TRBJ2-1): KAGVTQTPRYLIKTRGQQVTLSCSPISGHRSVSWYQQTPGQGLQFLFEYFSETQRNKGNFPGRFSGRQFSNSRSEMNVSTLELGDSALYLCASSLNRPSGRDEQFFGPGTRLTVL.

This chain uses TRBV5-4 with TRBJ2-7; the D gene is possibly TRBD2 (6 bases). Germline V CDR1 and CDR2: SGHNT, YYREEE (reference sequence). The CDR3 loop spans 14 amino acids. The V gene lost 6 bases and the J gene lost 2 bases, with 15 bases spanning the gap. CDR3 region: CASTFPGGTYEQYF. CDR3 DNA sequence: TGTGCCAGCACCTTCCCCGGGGGTACCTACGAGCAGTACTTC.

The V call is TRBV14, the J call TRBJ2-1, with D maybe TRBD2 (6 bases). With 6 bases removed from V and 8 bases from J, the gap between germline ends came to 17 bases. CDR1 is SGHDN, CDR2 FVKESK, per germline. The CDR3 spans 14 residues. The CDR3 protein is CASRRGTGVDEQFF. The CDR3 DNA is TGTGCCAGCAGACGCGGGACGGGTGTGGATGAGCAGTTCTTC.

The rearrangement uses TRBV2 and TRBJ2-2; D might be TRBD1 (6 bases). The V gene's germline CDR1 is SNHLY and CDR2 FYNNEI. Trimming took off 7 bases at V and 6 bases at J, with 18 bases between the two ends. The CDR3 totals 15 residues. The DNA of the CDR3 is TGTGCCAGCACTCCGGGACAATCTAGTCCCGGGGAGCTGTTTTTT. Protein sequence: CASTPGQSSPGELFF.

This chain joins TRBV18 and TRBJ2-2; the match to TRBD1 covers 12 bases. This CDR3 has 17 amino acids. Germline V gene data show CDR1 as KGHSH and CDR2 as LQKENI. The ends lost 3 bases at V and 6 bases at J; junction bases unmatched: 8. CDR3 residues: CASSPGTGGAWSGELFF. The DNA for the CDR3 is TGTGCCAGCTCACCGGGGACAGGGGGCGCTTGGTCCGGGGAGCTGTTTTTT.

The CDR3, as DNA: TGTGCCAGCAGCCAAGGGGAGGGCGTCGCAACTAATGAAAAACTGTTTTTT. It is translated as CASSQGEGVATNEKLFF. The rearrangement links TRBV14 to TRBJ1-4; D remains unclear. Deletions cut 1 base from V and 0 bases from J, with 12 bases between. Germline CDR1 reads SGHDN; CDR2 reads FVKESK. CDR3 size: 17 residues.

This chain connects TRBV5-1 to TRBJ1-1; no clear D gene. The CDR3 spans 15 residues. V was trimmed by 2 bases and J by 2 bases, leaving 13 bases between them. Germline loops: CDR1 SGHRS, CDR2 YFSETQ. The CDR3 region is CASSFIPETNTEAFF. The CDR3 DNA reads as TGCGCCAGCAGCTTCATTCCAGAGACAAACACTGAAGCTTTCTTT.

The chain recombines TRBV28 with TRBJ1-6, with D maybe TRBD1 (6 bases). Germline CDR1 is MDHEN and CDR2 is SYDVKM. V lost 5 bases, J lost 7 bases, and 12 bases lay in between. This CDR3 is 14 amino acids long. CDR3 bases: TGTGCCAGCAGTGCCAACAGGGACAATTCACCCCTCCACTTT. Translating it yields CASSANRDNSPLHF. The full variable domain, with the rest looked up from reference TRBV28 and TRBJ1-6, is DVKVTQSSRYLVKRTGEKVFLECVQDMDHENMFWYRQDPGLGLRLIYFSYDVKMKEKGDIPEGYSVSREKKERFSLILESASTNQTSMYLCASSANRDNSPLHFGNGTRLTVT.

The table lists this clone with a count of one. The chain couples TRBV28 to TRBJ2-1; TRBD1 might be the D (7 bases). CDR1 is MDHEN, CDR2 SYDVKM, per germline. The V end was cut by 0 bases, the J end by 9 bases, with 18 bases between. The CDR3 is 16 amino acids. The CDR3 coding sequence is TGTGCCAGCAGTTTATGGGGCAGCAGGGGGGATGGTGAGCAGTTCTTC. Encoded protein: CASSLWGSRGDGEQFF.

This clone was found a few times. The chain employs TRBV4-1 and TRBJ1-1, with 7 positions matching TRBD1. The germline gives CDR1 MGHRA, CDR2 YSYEKL. The CDR3 is made up of 13 amino acids. Trimming cost V 8 bases and J 5 bases; bases outside gene matches: 8. CDR3 coding DNA: TGCGCCAGCCGCCGGACAGGCGATACTGAAGCTTTCTTT. It yields the protein CASRRTGDTEAFF.

The J gene is TRBJ2-5, the V gene TRBV7-2, with 8 bases matching TRBD1. This CDR3 comprises 15 residues. Germline CDR1 SGHTA, CDR2 FQGNSA. V lost 3 bases to trimming and J lost 5 bases; unmatched junction nucleotides: 8. The CDR3: CASSFPGGAGETQYF. CDR3 bases: TGTGCCAGCAGCTTTCCAGGGGGCGCAGGGGAGACCCAGTACTTC.

This chain links TRBV18 with TRBJ1-2; tentative D call: TRBD1 (6 bases). This CDR3 comprises 14 residues. V was pared by 0 bases and J by 3 bases, with 8 bases between. In germline, CDR1 is KGHSH, CDR2 LQKENI. The chain's CDR3 is CASSPPGTYYGYTF. The CDR3 nucleotides read TGTGCCAGCTCACCACCCGGGACATACTATGGCTACACCTTC. The complete variable domain, with remaining parts taken from reference TRBV18 and TRBJ1-2, reads NAGVMQNPRHLVRRRGQEARLRCSPMKGHSHVYWYRQLPEEGLKFMVYLQKENIIDESGMPKERFSAEFPKEGPSILRIQQVVRGDSAAYFCASSPPGTYYGYTFGSGTRLTVV.

The V call is TRBV7-2, the J call TRBJ2-1, with 9 bases identical to TRBD2. In germline, CDR1 is SGHTA, CDR2 FQGNSA. Germline trimming cut 5 bases from V and 4 bases from J; bases unmatched to any gene: 9. This CDR3 comprises 16 residues. The CDR3 spells CASSTGSAGGYNEQFF. The CDR3, as DNA: TGTGCCAGCAGCACAGGGTCAGCGGGGGGTTACAATGAGCAGTTCTTC.

This chain uses TRBV12-5 with TRBJ2-1; 10 nucleotides match TRBD2. Trimming removed 4 bases from V and 6 bases from J; junction bases left unmatched: 9. The germline CDR1 and CDR2 sequences are LGHNT and FRNRAP. The CDR3 extends over 16 amino acids. The chain's CDR3 is CASGWVSGGLINEQFF. In DNA form, the CDR3 reads TGTGCTAGTGGTTGGGTTAGCGGGGGGCTTATCAATGAGCAGTTCTTC.

The gene calls are TRBV6-5 and TRBJ1-2, with a weak D call TRBD1 (5 bases). Germline V CDR1 and CDR2: MNHEY, SVGAGI. Trimming shortened V by 2 bases and J by 8 bases, and 15 bases separated the two germline ends. This CDR3 spans 14 amino acids. In DNA form, the CDR3 reads TGTGCCAGCAGTTACGGGAGGGACCGAGGGGGCTACACCTTC. Amino acids: CASSYGRDRGGYTF.